The rows below give T cell receptor beta chains drawn from one sample of a study of PD-1 blockade in classical Hodgkin lymphoma. The assay was immunoSEQ multiplex PCR, and TCRdb's table has in-frame clones only and misses some. The table has tens of thousands of clones, roughly 94% seen once. Material: peripheral blood mononuclear cells (PBMCs). The source is a human donor with classical Hodgkin lymphoma. The CDR3 runs from the conserved cysteine through the conserved F or W. A D gene is named only where the DNA matches it firmly. Clone size is given for some rows only: seen once, a few or many times, or a class if the clone is expanded.

NA	TRBD1	TRBJ2-2	TRBV5-1	CASSLNRGRTGELFF	TGCGCCAGCAGCTTGAACAGGGGGCGCACCGGGGAGCTGTTTTTT
NA	TRBD1	TRBJ1-4	TRBV9	CASRGQADEKLFF	TGTGCCAGCAGAGGACAGGCGGATGAAAAACTGTTTTTT
NA	NA	TRBJ2-7	TRBV18	CASSPGAEPYEQYF	TGTGCCAGCTCGCCGGGCGCAGAGCCCTACGAGCAGTACTTC
NA	TRBD1	TRBJ2-5	TRBV2	CASRTLDRPLYQETQYF	TGTGCCAGTAGAACTCTGGACAGGCCCCTCTACCAAGAGACCCAGTACTTC
NA	NA	TRBJ2-3	TRBV10-2	CASSESSPSTDTQYF	TGCGCCAGCAGTGAGTCGAGCCCGAGCACAGATACGCAGTATTTT
NA	TRBD1	TRBJ1-4	TRBV7-2	CASSSSAGQGAIGNEKLFF	TGTGCCAGCAGCTCCTCAGCGGGGCAGGGGGCAATCGGGAATGAAAAACTGTTTTTT
NA	NA	TRBJ1-2	TRBV20-1	CSALDSYGYTF	TGCAGTGCTCTGGACAGCTATGGCTACACCTTC
NA	NA	TRBJ1-1	TRBV12-5	CASVHSTEAFF	TGTGCTAGTGTGCACAGCACTGAAGCTTTCTTT
NA	NA	TRBJ2-7	TRBV5-1	CASSLYMGGSTYEQYF	TGCGCCAGCAGCTTGTATATGGGGGGTTCGACCTACGAGCAGTACTTC
NA	NA	TRBJ2-7	TRBV9	CASSPVGGSSYEQYF	TGTGCCAGCAGCCCCGTGGGGGGAAGCTCCTACGAGCAGTACTTC
NA	TRBD1	TRBJ2-5	TRBV25-1	CASSEMGQRQETQYF	TGTGCCAGCAGTGAAATGGGACAGCGCCAAGAGACCCAGTACTTC
once	TRBD1	TRBJ1-2	TRBV2	CASRGGIFYRGNYGYTF	TGTGCCAGCAGGGGGGGTATATTCTACAGGGGCAACTATGGCTACACCTTC
NA	TRBD1	TRBJ2-7	TRBV2	CASRRTGTYVEQYF	TGTGCCAGCAGACGGACAGGGACCTACGTAGAGCAGTACTTC
NA	NA	TRBJ1-1	TRBV6-5	CASSYRGGGLWTEAFF	TGTGCCAGCAGTTACAGGGGCGGGGGGCTGTGGACTGAAGCTTTCTTT
NA	NA	TRBJ1-4	TRBV7-6	CATPATEEKLFF	TGTGCCACCCCCGCCACCGAAGAAAAACTGTTTTTT
NA	NA	TRBJ1-1	TRBV11-3	CASSQTRAPGITFF	TGTGCCAGCAGCCAAACCCGGGCCCCGGGTATTACTTTCTTT
NA	NA	TRBJ2-2	TRBV4-3	CASSQGGGGGAAGELFF	TGCGCCAGCAGCCAAGGGGGCGGAGGGGGGGCCGCCGGGGAGCTGTTTTTT
NA	NA	TRBJ1-2	TRBV4-3	CASSQNTLGVRYGYTF	TGCGCCAGCAGCCAAAATACCCTCGGGGTTCGTTATGGCTACACCTTC
NA	NA	TRBJ1-6	TRBV10-3	CAINSQPQGNSPLHF	TGTGCCATCAATAGCCAACCACAGGGTAATTCACCCCTCCACTTT
NA	TRBD1	TRBJ1-4	TRBV2	CASSDPETGREKLFF	TGTGCCAGCAGCGACCCGGAGACAGGGCGGGAAAAACTGTTTTTT
NA	NA	TRBJ1-2	TRBV27	CASSPREVFIYGYTF	TGTGCCAGCAGCCCACGGGAGGTTTTCATCTATGGCTACACCTTC
NA	NA	TRBJ1-4	TRBV7-9	CASRQTGRFNEKLFF	TGTGCCAGCAGACAGACCGGGAGGTTCAATGAAAAACTGTTTTTT
NA	NA	TRBJ2-2	TRBV27	CASSTPLAGINTGELFF	TGTGCCAGCAGTACCCCCTTGGCAGGCATAAACACCGGGGAGCTGTTTTTT
NA	NA	TRBJ1-4	TRBV30	CAWSLGLGGNEKLFF	TGTGCCTGGAGTCTGGGGTTGGGGGGTAATGAAAAACTGTTTTTT
NA	NA	TRBJ2-7	TRBV5-1	CASSSRDEQYF	TGCGCCAGCAGCTCCCGGGACGAGCAGTACTTC
once	NA	TRBJ2-5	TRBV5-1	CASSLANRQETQYF	TGCGCCAGCAGCTTGGCCAACAGGCAAGAGACCCAGTACTTC
NA	NA	TRBJ2-7	TRBV11-2	CASGGSSYEQYF	TGTGCTAGTGGGGGGAGCTCCTACGAGCAGTACTTC
NA	NA	TRBJ2-5	TRBV7-9	CASTEAGASEETQYF	TGTGCCAGCACCGAGGCGGGGGCATCAGAGGAGACCCAGTACTTC